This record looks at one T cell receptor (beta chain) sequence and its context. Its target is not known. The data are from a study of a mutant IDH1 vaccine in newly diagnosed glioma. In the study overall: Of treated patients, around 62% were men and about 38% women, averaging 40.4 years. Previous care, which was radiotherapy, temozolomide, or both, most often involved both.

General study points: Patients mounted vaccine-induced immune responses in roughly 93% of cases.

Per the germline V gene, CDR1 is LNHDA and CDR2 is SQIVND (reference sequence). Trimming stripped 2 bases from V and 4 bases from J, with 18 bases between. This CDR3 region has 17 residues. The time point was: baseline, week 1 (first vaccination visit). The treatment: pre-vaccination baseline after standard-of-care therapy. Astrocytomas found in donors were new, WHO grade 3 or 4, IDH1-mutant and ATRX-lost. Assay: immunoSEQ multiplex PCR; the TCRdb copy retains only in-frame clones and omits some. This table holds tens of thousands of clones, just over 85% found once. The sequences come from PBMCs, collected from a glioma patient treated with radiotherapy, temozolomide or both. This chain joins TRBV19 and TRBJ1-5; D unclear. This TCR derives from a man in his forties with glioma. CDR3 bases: TGTGCCAGTAGTATATTTTCTTCGGGAAAGCTAAATCAGCCCCAGCATTTT. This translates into CASSIFSSGKLNQPQHF. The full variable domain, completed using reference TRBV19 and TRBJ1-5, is DGGITQSPKYLFRKEGQNVTLSCEQNLNHDAMYWYRQDPGQGLRLIYYSQIVNDFQKGDIAEGYSVSREKKESFPLTVTSAQKNPTAFYLCASSIFSSGKLNQPQHFGDGTRLSIL.